Reported below is one T cell receptor beta chain. V was shortened by 2 bases and J by 0 bases, with 8 bases between the two germline ends. The CDR3 totals 16 residues. CDR1 is MNHNY, CDR2 SVGAGI, per germline (reference sequence). One entry per CDR3 protein results from TCRdb running MiXCR on the RACE reads. Altogether under 200,000 distinct CDR3 sequences are present, approximately 14% being singletons, with the ten largest covering 1.5% to 2%. Stated time point: patch test 1, 2 weeks after DPC sensitization. Treatment: therapeutic diphenylcyclopropenone sensitization with weekly scalp DPC. These data originate in a study of human T cells and chemical hapten exposure. Study-level information: The patch tests put 0.01% DPC on the skin of the upper back and were read 6 days later.

This TCR was recovered from a woman aged 25 to 39 with alopecia areata. Some clones in this sample may be carry-over from other donors' samples. V and J are TRBV6-6 and TRBJ2-6; D gene unclear. Sequences were derived from whole blood, sampled in connection with sensitization to the hapten diphenylcyclopropenone (DPC). The CDR3 sequence: CASSYRPLSGANVLTF. CDR3 DNA sequence: TGTGCCAGCAGTTACCGGCCGCTCTCTGGGGCCAACGTCCTGACTTTC.